This TCR beta chain comes out of a study of human T cells and chemical hapten exposure. General study points: Expanded TCRs clustered into significantly more large CDR3 similarity groups than controls, the analysis revealed. The number of TCRs above 1 in 1000 frequency did not change after DPC sensitization.

The time point was: patch test 3, about 24 weeks after DPC sensitization. Specified treatment: therapeutic diphenylcyclopropenone sensitization with weekly scalp DPC. This clonotype was seen repeatedly, ten times or more. Antigen: not known. TCRdb processed the RACE reads anew with MiXCR; each CDR3 protein has one entry. This sample carries about 89,000 distinct CDR3 sequences, under 15% of them seen once, and the ten largest clones take more than 4.5%. The input for sequencing was whole blood, taken in connection with sensitization to the hapten diphenylcyclopropenone (DPC). This sequence was found in a woman in her 50s with alopecia areata. Some clones in this sample may be carry-over from other donors' samples.

In DNA, the CDR3 is TGTGCCAGCAGTTTACAGGAGGGCTCCAATGAGCAGTTCTTC. It codes for CASSLQEGSNEQFF. The gene calls are TRBV12-3 or TRBV12-4 and TRBJ2-1; D perhaps matches TRBD2 (6 bases). V gave up 2 bases and J gave up 6 bases, with 11 bases separating them. CDR3 length: 14 amino acids.